This T cell receptor beta chain originates from a study of blood T cell repertoires in COVID-19. Study in general: Spain, Italy and the United States supplied samples that represented acute and convalescent COVID-19. The analysed material was cDNA or gDNA that came from T cells, B-cell-depleted T cells, or PBMCs.

As originally analysed: Counts of nucleated cells, estimated from reference gene primer amplification, were obtained. Assay: immunoSEQ multiplex PCR; the TCRdb copy retains only in-frame clones and omits some. V, J and clone size reflect that table, while D and trimming were determined from the DNA. This sample has about 26,000 clones, with 83% found just once. Deletions cut 6 bases from V and 0 bases from J, with 10 bases between. Germline V lookup: CDR1 LGHNA, CDR2 YSLEER. The CDR3 loop spans 14 amino acids. V usage is TRBV4-3 and J usage is TRBJ2-3; the D gene is possibly TRBD2 (5 bases). Material for sequencing was peripheral blood. The origin of this receptor is a human donor in a cohort sampled during active COVID-19. The CDR3: CASRAGLSTDTQYF. The CDR3 coding sequence is TGCGCCAGCAGGGCGGGCCTTAGCACAGATACGCAGTATTTT.